Below, 16 T cell receptor beta chains from the same sample are listed, as sequenced in a study of blood T cell repertoires in COVID-19. Here immunoSEQ multiplex PCR was the method, and the copy in TCRdb shows in-frame clones only, minus some. The repertoire holds under 450,000 clones, with roughly four fifths as singletons. Sequenced: PBMCs or T cells enriched from blood (not recorded which). Receptor source: a woman aged 45-65 years who had recovered from COVID-19.

This chain links TRBV7-9 with TRBJ1-2, with D possibly TRBD1 on 6 matching bases. Germline CDR1 reads SEHNR; CDR2 reads FQNEAQ (reference sequence). The CDR3 loop spans 16 amino acids. The V and J ends lost 5 bases and 6 bases respectively, with 22 bases between them. CDR3 DNA sequence: TGTGCCAGCAGCGCATCCTACCCGGGACAATTACATGGCTACACCTTC. It translates to CASSASYPGQLHGYTF. The whole variable domain, filled in from reference TRBV7-9 and TRBJ1-2, reads DTGVSQNPRHKITKRGQNVTFRCDPISEHNRLYWYRQTLGQGPEFLTYFQNEAQLEKSRLLSDRFSAERPKGSFSTLEIQRTEQGDSAMYLCASSASYPGQLHGYTFGSGTRLTVV.

Comments on this clone: This same CDR3 is encoded by further DNA sequences in the sample. The V call is TRBV9, the J call TRBJ2-7, with TRBD2 identical over 10 bases. CDR3 length: 16 residues. Germline CDR1 reads SGDLS; CDR2 reads YYNGEE. J lost 3 bases, V lost 0 bases, and 6 bases had no gene match. The CDR3 region has the DNA TGTGCCAGCAGCGTAGGGCTAGCGGGGGCCCTCTACGAGCAGTACTTC. Amino acids: CASSVGLAGALYEQYF.

J is TRBJ1-2 and V is TRBV6-5, with D perhaps TRBD1 (5 bases). CDR1 MNHEY and CDR2 SVGAGI come from the germline V gene. V lost 0 bases to trimming and J lost 4 bases, with 9 bases between them. There are 14 residues in the CDR3. Here the CDR3 reads CASSYSGLRYGYTF. CDR3 nucleotides: TGTGCCAGCAGTTACTCGGGACTGCGCTATGGCTACACCTTC.

This clone has just one count. This chain connects TRBV30 to TRBJ1-6; a possible D gene is TRBD1 (6 bases). The CDR3 is 17 residues long. Per germline, CDR1 GTSNPN and CDR2 SVGIG (reference sequence). Between the trimmed V and J ends, which lost 3 bases and 10 bases, there was a span of 25 bases. The DNA for the CDR3 is TGTGCCTGGAGCTTACCTATTCAGGGGCCCCGTGGGTCACCCCTCCACTTT. Its translation is CAWSLPIQGPRGSPLHF.

This clone was observed a few times. This chain links TRBV5-6 with TRBJ2-7; no clear D gene. V gave up 2 bases and J gave up 2 bases, with 14 bases separating them. Germline-derived CDR1 and CDR2 are SGHDT and YYEEEE. This CDR3 has 15 amino acids. DNA for the CDR3: TGTGCCAGCAGCTTATCCCGCCAGAGGACCTACGAGCAGTACTTC. It specifies CASSLSRQRTYEQYF.

The chain carries TRBV4-2 and TRBJ1-1; 10 bases line up with TRBD1. CDR3 length equals 16 residues. Germline values: CDR1 LGHNA, CDR2 YNFKEQ. Trimming took 2 bases from V and 3 from J; bases not matched to a gene: 6. The CDR3 DNA reads as TGTGCCAGCAGCCAAAGGACAGGGGGTATGGACACTGAAGCTTTCTTT. This encodes CASSQRTGGMDTEAFF.

This sequence joins TRBV18 and TRBJ1-1; D is perhaps TRBD1 (5 bases). Germline CDR1 and CDR2: KGHSH and LQKENI. The V gene lost 2 bases and the J gene lost 0 bases, with 7 bases spanning the gap. CDR3 length equals 14 residues. CDR3 in amino acids: CASSPRQLNTEAFF. CDR3 coding DNA: TGTGCCAGCTCACCAAGACAGCTGAACACTGAAGCTTTCTTT.

V usage is TRBV7-9 and J usage is TRBJ1-1, with D maybe TRBD1 (6 bases). Germline-derived CDR1 and CDR2 are SEHNR and FQNEAQ (reference sequence). The CDR3 has 15 residues. The ends were cut back, 6 bases at V and 5 bases at J, with 19 bases in the middle. CDR3 sequence (DNA): TGTGCCAGCAGATCAGGGGTCCAAGGATGGACTGAAGCTTTCTTT. Translation gives CASRSGVQGWTEAFF.

This clone turned up a few times. This chain joins TRBV7-3 and TRBJ1-6; 12 bases are a match to TRBD1. The V and J ends lost 1 base and 11 bases, in that order; junction bases with no gene match: 6. This CDR3 spans 16 amino acids. Germline V CDR1 and CDR2: SGHTA, FQGTGA. The CDR3 protein is CASSLSGTGGSTPLHF. CDR3 DNA sequence: TGTGCCAGCAGCTTAAGTGGGACAGGGGGCAGTACACCCCTCCACTTT. Looking up the rest from reference TRBV7-3 and TRBJ1-6 gives the full variable domain: GAGVSQTPSNKVTEKGKYVELRCDPISGHTALYWYRQSLGQGPEFLIYFQGTGAADDSGLPNDRFFAVRPEGSVSTLKIQRTERGDSAVYLCASSLSGTGGSTPLHFGNGTRLTVT.

A single count supports this clone. The chain is built from TRBV2 and TRBJ1-2; 10 bases fit TRBD1. The CDR3 is 13 residues long. Germline CDR1 reads SNHLY; CDR2 reads FYNNEI. V lost 6 bases to trimming and J lost 6 bases; unmatched junction nucleotides: 4. The CDR3 DNA reads as TGTGCCAGCAGCGGGACAGGGGTCGATGGCTACACCTTC. Amino acid sequence: CASSGTGVDGYTF.

V usage is TRBV28 and J usage is TRBJ1-2; 8 bases align to TRBD1. CDR1 is MDHEN and CDR2 is SYDVKM in the germline V gene. The CDR3 covers 12 residues. Trimming took 2 bases from V and 12 from J; bases not matched to a gene: 5. CDR3 residues: CASSLGTGKNTF. CDR3 DNA sequence: TGTGCCAGCAGTTTAGGGACAGGTAAAAACACCTTC.

Only a few counts were recorded for this clone. J is TRBJ2-7 and V is TRBV30; D is possibly TRBD2 (5 bases). Trimming took off 0 bases at V and 10 bases at J, with 13 bases between the two ends. CDR1 GTSNPN and CDR2 SVGIG come from the germline V gene (reference sequence). This CDR3 has 12 amino acids. DNA of the CDR3: TGTGCCTGGAGTGTGGTGCGGGCACAACAGTACTTC. Protein: CAWSVVRAQQYF.

This clone occurred a few times. This chain connects TRBV5-1 to TRBJ2-4; 14 bases match TRBD2. The CDR3 runs 17 residues. The J segment lost 6 bases and the V segment lost 4 bases, leaving 9 bases of the junction unmatched. Germline V gene sequence: CDR1 SGHRS, CDR2 YFSETQ. For the CDR3, the DNA is TGCGCCAGCAGCGTGACTAGCGGGGGGGCAGGCCGAAACATTCAGTACTTC. Translating gives CASSVTSGGAGRNIQYF.

The chain links TRBV7-6 to TRBJ2-1; D is perhaps TRBD1 (6 bases). CDR3 length: 15 amino acids. Germline CDR1 is SGHVS and CDR2 is FNYEAQ. Deletions cut 5 bases from V and 1 base from J, with 12 bases between. The CDR3 DNA reads TGTGCCAGCAGCCTTCAGACAGGTTCCTACAATGAGCAGTTCTTC. Amino acids: CASSLQTGSYNEQFF.

In its sample, this clone was seen once. V usage is TRBV4-1 and J usage is TRBJ1-1, with TRBD1 matching over 9 bases. The CDR3 runs to 16 residues. V shed 1 base and J 0 bases; nucleotides not matched to a gene: 3. Per the germline V gene, CDR1 is MGHRA and CDR2 is YSYEKL. CDR3 residues: CASSQGRDRVNTEAFF. Here the CDR3 DNA reads TGCGCCAGCAGCCAAGGAAGGGACAGGGTGAACACTGAAGCTTTCTTT.

The chain uses TRBV5-5 and TRBJ1-1; 8 nucleotides line up with TRBD1. V gave up 3 bases and J gave up 6 bases; unmatched junction bases: 10. This CDR3 region has 15 residues. Germline CDR1 is SGHKS and CDR2 is YYEKEE (reference sequence). The CDR3 spells CASSSTGDEWAEAFF. DNA for the CDR3: TGTGCCAGCAGCTCGACAGGGGATGAATGGGCTGAAGCTTTCTTT.